The rows below give T cell receptor beta chains drawn from one sample of a study of CD8+ T cells in alopecia areata. Assay: immunoSEQ multiplex PCR; the TCRdb copy retains only in-frame clones and omits some. The repertoire has 150,000 to 200,000 clones, less than 80% of them found once; the top ten carry about 10%. The sequences come from CD8+ T cells sorted from blood, collected at week 0. The receptor source for this set is a human donor with alopecia areata. Both conserved end residues are part of each CDR3. The D gene is left open where the match is weak. Expanded clones get a size class; other rows say once, few or many, or leave the size out.

.,TRBD1,TRBJ2-7,TRBV7-9,TGTGCCAGCAGCTCGCGGACAGGGGGCGGCGAGCAGTACTTC,CASSSRTGGGEQYF
.,.,TRBJ1-1,TRBV9,TGTGCCAGCAGCGTAAAGGCCACTATGAACACTGAAGCTTTCTTT,CASSVKATMNTEAFF
few,TRBD2,TRBJ2-2,TRBV29-1,TGCAGCGTTAAAAGCGGGGATAACACCGGGGAGCTGTTTTTT,CSVKSGDNTGELFF
.,TRBD1,TRBJ2-5,TRBV5-6,TGTGCCAGCAGCTTAGCGACAGGGTACCAAGAGACCCAGTACTTC,CASSLATGYQETQYF
.,TRBD1,TRBJ1-5,TRBV14,TGTGCCAGCAGCCAAACGGGGACAGGGGATCAGCCCCAGCATTTT,CASSQTGTGDQPQHF
.,TRBD1,TRBJ2-5,TRBV27,TGTGCCAGCAGTTTATCCCGACAGGGTCGTACCCAAGAGACCCAGTACTTC,CASSLSRQGRTQETQYF
.,.,TRBJ2-7,TRBV7-8,TGTGCCAGCAGCTTAGAGGCGGGGACCTACGAGCAGTACTTC,CASSLEAGTYEQYF
.,TRBD1,TRBJ1-1,TRBV9,TGTGCCAGCAGCGCCGGGGACAGACTGAACACTGAAGCTTTCTTT,CASSAGDRLNTEAFF
.,.,TRBJ2-5,TRBV2,TGTGCCAACCCAAGGGACGGAAGACTACAAGAGACCCAGTACTTC,CANPRDGRLQETQYF
.,.,TRBJ2-2,TRBV13,TGTGCCAGCAGCTTAGACAGTACCGGGGAGCTGTTTTTT,CASSLDSTGELFF
.,.,TRBJ1-2,TRBV29-1,TGCAGCGTTGAAGGGGGGTTTCGTGGCTACACCTTC,CSVEGGFRGYTF
.,.,TRBJ2-1,TRBV11-2,TGTGCCAGCAGCTTAGTGGGCGACCAATGGGGGCAGTTCTTC,CASSLVGDQWGQFF
few,.,TRBJ1-2,TRBV29-1,TGCAGCGTTGAGGGCAGGGCCAGGGAGTGGCAAGGCTATGGCTACACCTTC,CSVEGRAREWQGYGYTF
once,.,TRBJ2-7,TRBV4-1,TGCGCCAGCAGCCAAGAATTCCGGAGCTCCTACGAGCAGTACTTC,CASSQEFRSSYEQYF
.,.,TRBJ1-2,TRBV7-6,TGTGCCAGCAGCTTGGGGACGGCTCGAACTAACTATGGCTACACCTTC,CASSLGTARTNYGYTF
few,.,TRBJ1-2,TRBV6-5,TGTGCCAGCAGTTACGCTGTGGACTATGGCTACACCTTC,CASSYAVDYGYTF
.,TRBD2,TRBJ2-1,TRBV11-3,TGTGCCAGCAGCTTAAGGATAGGGGCTAGCGGATACAATGAGCAGTTCTTC,CASSLRIGASGYNEQFF
few,TRBD1,TRBJ1-2,TRBV6-5,TGTGCCAGCAGGGGCAGGGGGATTGGCTACACCTTC,CASRGRGIGYTF
.,TRBD2,TRBJ2-7,TRBV30,TGTGCCTGGAGCTCGGGGGGGTCCTACGAGCAGTACTTC,CAWSSGGSYEQYF
.,TRBD1,TRBJ1-2,TRBV7-9,TGTGCCAGCAGCTTAGGGGACAGGGTGGACTATGGCTACACCTTC,CASSLGDRVDYGYTF
.,.,TRBJ2-3,TRBV28,TGTGCCATATCCGGCTTCACAGATACGCAGTATTTT,CAISGFTDTQYF
few,.,TRBJ1-1,TRBV19,TGTGCCAGTAGTATAGAGGCGGGGAGGACTGAAGCTTTCTTT,CASSIEAGRTEAFF
.,.,TRBJ1-4,TRBV29-1,TGCAGCGTTGAACCCGACGGGGGGCGGGAACTGTTTTTT,CSVEPDGGRELFF
.,.,TRBJ2-7,TRBV5-5,TGTGCCAGCAGCGCGGCCGGGGGGCACTACGAGCAGTACTTC,CASSAAGGHYEQYF
few,.,TRBJ1-2,TRBV7-9,TGTGCCAGCAGCCGTACCTATGGCTACACCTTC,CASSRTYGYTF
.,.,TRBJ2-5,TRBV5-1,TGCGCCAGCAGCTTCACCCAAGAGACCCAGTACTTC,CASSFTQETQYF
few,TRBD2,TRBJ2-1,TRBV7-2,TGTGCCAGCAGCTTCGGGACTATTCTTGAGCAGTTCTTC,CASSFGTILEQFF
.,.,TRBJ2-2,TRBV13,TGTGCCAGCTGTCGGACGCGGAACACCGGGGAGCTGTTTTTT,CASCRTRNTGELFF
.,TRBD1,TRBJ1-2,TRBV27,TGTGCCAGCAGTTTATCGACAGGGAACTATGGCTACACCTTC,CASSLSTGNYGYTF